This paragraph covers one T cell receptor (beta chain) sequence. The antigen is not known. Sequencing was at survey level. Repertoires were generated with immunoSEQ multiplex PCR, while TCRdb's copy carries only in-frame clones and drops some. The table shows around 100,000 clones, with 72% occurring only once. These data come from a study of fetal regulatory T cell absence and autoimmunity. As for the study in general: The IPEX patients lacked clinical diabetes but had exocrine pancreas autoimmunity. Study findings and constraints: In IPEX, the enrichment was taken to support antigen-driven autoimmunity before birth. Compared with cord blood, pancreas showed oligoclonal TCR enrichment, some clones over 80-fold.

Germline V gene lookup returns CDR1 SEHNR and CDR2 FQNEAQ (reference sequence). The V end lost 7 bases, the J end lost 5 bases, and 5 bases lay between the germline ends. The CDR3 totals 11 residues. The origin of this receptor is a male donor with IPEX syndrome. The sequencing sample was made of pancreas tissue. The V call is TRBV7-9, the J call TRBJ1-4; no reliable D call. CDR3 sequence: CASNINEKLFF. The CDR3 DNA sequence: TGTGCCAGCAACATCAATGAAAAACTGTTTTTT.